A single sample is the source of the 20 T cell receptor beta chains below, sequenced in a study of tumor-infiltrating lymphocytes in localized non-small cell lung cancer listed by TCRdb under 2021. Libraries came from the immunoSEQ multiplex PCR assay. TCRdb mirrors the immuneACCESS table, restricted to in-frame sequences. Some clones are absent from its copies; in checked studies, under half trace to an unresolved V gene, and the reason for the others is unknown. In this sample the table shows about 23,000 clones, 69% of which occur a single time. Together, the top ten hold 14% to 15% of the sample. Sequenced material: lung tumor tissue. These receptor sequences come from a human donor with non-small cell lung cancer.

This rearrangement joins TRBV27 to TRBJ1-4; tentatively, D is TRBD1 (5 bases). Germline CDR1 is MNHEY and CDR2 is SMNVEV (reference sequence). Trimming shortened V by 1 base and J by 0 bases, and 18 bases separated the two germline ends. This CDR3 region has 19 residues. This CDR3 reads CASSLYAHRGQATNEKLFF. The CDR3 DNA follows: TGTGCCAGCAGTTTATATGCCCATAGGGGCCAAGCAACTAATGAAAAACTGTTTTTT.

The rearrangement links TRBV5-1 to TRBJ2-3; 11 positions agree with TRBD2. Looked up from germline, CDR1 is SGHRS and CDR2 is YFSETQ. J lost 4 bases, V lost 0 bases, and 4 bases had no gene match. The CDR3 is made up of 16 amino acids. This CDR3 reads CASSLATSGRPDTQYF. The CDR3 nucleotides are TGCGCCAGCAGCTTGGCTACTAGCGGGAGACCAGATACGCAGTATTTT.

Only a few counts were recorded for this clone. The rearrangement links TRBV7-2 to TRBJ2-7; no clear D gene. The CDR3 is 13 amino acids. The V end lost 2 bases, the J end lost 3 bases, and 8 bases lay between the germline ends. CDR1 is SGHTA and CDR2 is FQGNSA in the germline V gene. CDR3 in amino acids: CASSLILGYEQYF. The CDR3 nucleotides are TGTGCCAGCAGCTTAATATTGGGCTACGAGCAGTACTTC.

The chain couples TRBV5-1 to TRBJ1-1, with D unresolved. The ends were cut back, 1 base at V and 1 base at J, with 11 bases in the middle. This CDR3 spans 15 amino acids. Germline values: CDR1 SGHRS, CDR2 YFSETQ. Written as DNA, the CDR3 is TGCGCCAGCAGCTTGAACGCTCCTTCGAACACTGAAGCTTTCTTT. It yields the protein CASSLNAPSNTEAFF.

J is TRBJ2-4 and V is TRBV6-1; D might be TRBD2 (5 bases). From germline, CDR1 is MNHNS and CDR2 SASEGT. V lost 11 bases and J 0 bases, leaving 11 bases between the germline ends. The CDR3 covers 13 residues. The CDR3, as DNA: TGTGCCGTCGGAGGCTTAGCCAAAAACATTCAGTACTTC. Amino acids: CAVGGLAKNIQYF.

This rearrangement joins TRBV29-1 to TRBJ1-1, with D possibly being TRBD1 (5 bases). This CDR3 has 13 residues. V lost 6 bases, J lost 5 bases, and 16 bases lay in between. From germline, CDR1 is SQVTM and CDR2 ANQGSEA. The CDR3 loop reads CSVGGGRVTEAFF. The CDR3 bases are TGCAGCGTCGGGGGTGGCAGGGTGACTGAAGCTTTCTTT. Filled out from reference TRBV29-1 and TRBJ1-1, the complete variable domain reads SAVISQKPSRDICQRGTSLTIQCQVDSQVTMMFWYRQQPGQSLTLIATANQGSEATYESGFVIDKFPISRPNLTFSTLTVSNMSPEDSSIYLCSVGGGRVTEAFFGQGTRLTVV.

J is TRBJ1-1 and V is TRBV27; 9 nucleotides match TRBD1. V lost 2 bases, J lost 0 bases, and 10 bases stayed unmatched. Germline CDR1 MNHEY, CDR2 SMNVEV (reference sequence). CDR3 length: 18 residues. The CDR3 reads CASSLAAGTGRMNTEAFF. CDR3 in DNA: TGTGCCAGCAGTTTAGCGGCGGGGACAGGGAGAATGAACACTGAAGCTTTCTTT.

The CDR3 region has the DNA TGTGCCAGCAGTTACGACAGACGGAACACTGAAGCTTTCTTT. Its protein is CASSYDRRNTEAFF. The chain employs TRBV6-5 and TRBJ1-1; a possible D gene is TRBD1 (5 bases). V was pared by 2 bases and J by 1 base, with 8 bases between. Germline lookup yields CDR1 MNHEY and CDR2 SVGAGI. The CDR3 is made up of 14 amino acids.

The V and J genes are TRBV15 and TRBJ2-1; TRBD2 agrees at 10 bases. The length of the CDR3 is 17 residues. Germline V gene lookup returns CDR1 LNHNV and CDR2 YYDKDF (reference sequence). V dropped 0 bases and J dropped 9; count of bases not matched to a gene: 11. CDR3: CATSREGDSGRVGEQFF. The CDR3 DNA sequence: TGTGCCACCAGCAGAGAGGGGGACAGCGGGAGGGTCGGTGAGCAGTTCTTC.

V and J are TRBV2 and TRBJ1-2, with 9 bases identical to TRBD1. Trimming removed 6 bases from V and 8 bases from J; junction bases left unmatched: 10. The CDR3 loop spans 14 amino acids. Germline V CDR1 and CDR2: SNHLY, FYNNEI. The CDR3 sequence is CASSYRTGVRGYTF. CDR3 coding DNA: TGTGCCAGCAGCTATAGGACAGGGGTCCGCGGCTACACCTTC.

The chain couples TRBV15 to TRBJ1-1; D is possibly TRBD1 (6 bases). Per germline, CDR1 LNHNV and CDR2 YYDKDF (reference sequence). The germline V and J ends were trimmed by 3 bases and 6 bases, with 8 bases remaining between them. The length of the CDR3 is 12 residues. The CDR3 nucleotides read TGTGCCACCAGCAGGAACAGGGCTGAAGCTTTCTTT. Translation gives CATSRNRAEAFF.

The chain carries TRBV11-3 and TRBJ2-1; D gene ambiguous. The CDR3 is 15 amino acids. V was clipped by 0 bases and J by 0 bases, with 6 bases between them. CDR1 SGHNT and CDR2 YENEEA come from the germline V gene. CDR3 protein: CASSLDASSYNEQFF. CDR3 bases: TGTGCCAGCAGCTTAGACGCTAGCTCCTACAATGAGCAGTTCTTC.

The chain is built from TRBV30 and TRBJ2-1; no firm D call. CDR1 is GTSNPN and CDR2 is SVGIG in the germline V gene (reference sequence). With 3 bases removed from V and 5 bases from J, the gap between germline ends came to 8 bases. The CDR3 length is 12 residues. The CDR3 is CAWRGRHNEQFF. The CDR3 DNA reads TGTGCCTGGAGGGGTAGACACAATGAGCAGTTCTTC.

CDR3 DNA sequence: TGCGCCAGCAGCTTGGAACAGCCGCCCTACAATGAGCAGTTCTTC. Translating it yields CASSLEQPPYNEQFF. The J gene is TRBJ2-1, the V gene TRBV5-1; D is ambiguous. The germline V gene encodes CDR1 SGHRS and CDR2 YFSETQ. CDR3 length equals 15 residues. Trimming left V 0 bases short and J 2 bases short, with 9 bases between.

The chain uses TRBV5-1 and TRBJ2-7, with 12 positions matching TRBD2. Germline values: CDR1 SGHRS, CDR2 YFSETQ. The CDR3 sequence is 18 residues long. The V and J ends lost 0 bases and 6 bases, in that order; junction bases with no gene match: 13. CDR3 nucleotides: TGCGCCAGCAGCTTGGGTTGGGCCGTGACTAGCGGGAGTAGCGAGCAGTACTTC. Amino acid sequence: CASSLGWAVTSGSSEQYF.

The chain recombines TRBV2 with TRBJ1-2; weak D call: TRBD1 (6 bases). The CDR3 sequence is 13 residues long. Germline V gene lookup returns CDR1 SNHLY and CDR2 FYNNEI. V was pared by 7 bases and J by 2 bases, with 11 bases between. As DNA, the CDR3 is TGTGCCAGCATCACTGACAGGAACTATGGCTACACCTTC. The encoded protein is CASITDRNYGYTF.

The chain recombines TRBV5-6 with TRBJ2-3, with 10 bases lining up with TRBD2. After removal of 4 bases from V and 3 bases from J, the junction contained 11 bases not matched to a gene. The CDR3 has 17 residues. Germline CDR1 reads SGHDT; CDR2 reads YYEEEE. The DNA of the CDR3 is TGTGCCAGCAGCCCCAGGTTGGGGACTAGCGAGACAGATACGCAGTATTTT. Translating gives CASSPRLGTSETDTQYF.

Many counts were recorded for this clone. The chain joins TRBV9 to TRBJ1-1; D might be TRBD1 (6 bases). Germline values: CDR1 SGDLS, CDR2 YYNGEE. The CDR3 spans 13 residues. V lost 3 bases and J lost 6, with 12 bases in between. Here the CDR3 DNA reads TGTGCCAGCAGCGATCAGGGGAAGGCTGAAGCTTTCTTT. Amino acid sequence: CASSDQGKAEAFF.

The V call is TRBV4-2, the J call TRBJ2-3; D uncertain. The CDR3 totals 13 residues. Germline V gene lookup returns CDR1 LGHNA and CDR2 YNFKEQ. V dropped 1 base and J dropped 6 bases, with 8 bases sitting between them. The CDR3 nucleotides are TGTGCCAGCAGCCAAGGCGAAGGGGATACGCAGTATTTT. As protein: CASSQGEGDTQYF.

The table lists this clone with a few counts. The chain carries TRBV18 and TRBJ2-7; 10 bases align to TRBD1. The CDR3 runs to 14 residues. Looked up from germline, CDR1 is KGHSH and CDR2 is LQKENI. Unmatched junction bases numbered 1, after V lost 3 bases and J lost 2 bases. The CDR3 sequence is CASSPGTGAYEQYF. DNA of the CDR3: TGTGCCAGCTCACCCGGGACAGGGGCCTACGAGCAGTACTTC. The whole variable domain, remainder taken from reference TRBV18 and TRBJ2-7, is NAGVMQNPRHLVRRRGQEARLRCSPMKGHSHVYWYRQLPEEGLKFMVYLQKENIIDESGMPKERFSAEFPKEGPSILRIQQVVRGDSAAYFCASSPGTGAYEQYFGPGTRLTVT.